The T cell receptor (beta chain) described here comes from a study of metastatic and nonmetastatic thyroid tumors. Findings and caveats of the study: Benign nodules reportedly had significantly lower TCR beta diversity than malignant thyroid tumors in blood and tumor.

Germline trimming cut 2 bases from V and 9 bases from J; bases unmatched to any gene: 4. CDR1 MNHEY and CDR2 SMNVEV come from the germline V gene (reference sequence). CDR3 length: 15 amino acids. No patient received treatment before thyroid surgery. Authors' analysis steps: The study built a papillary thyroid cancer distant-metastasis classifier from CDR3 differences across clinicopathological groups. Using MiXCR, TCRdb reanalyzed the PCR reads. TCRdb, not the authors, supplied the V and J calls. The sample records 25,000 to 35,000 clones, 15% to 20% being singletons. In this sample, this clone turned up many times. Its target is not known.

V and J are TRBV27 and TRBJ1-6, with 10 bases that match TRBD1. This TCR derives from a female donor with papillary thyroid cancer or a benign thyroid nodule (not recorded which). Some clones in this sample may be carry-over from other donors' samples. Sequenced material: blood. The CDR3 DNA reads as TGTGCCAGCAGTTTACAGTGGACAGGGGGTTCACCCCTCCACTTT. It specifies CASSLQWTGGSPLHF.